This T cell receptor delta chain was sequenced during a study of γδ T cells in repeated Plasmodium falciparum infection. Study observations and caveats: Vgamma9/Vdelta2+ T cells showed a stable polyclonal repertoire with shared TCRgamma sequences.

This clone showed up just a few times. Its antigen is undetermined. TCRdb's protein for this DNA is that of a much larger clone and differs from the translation at residue 7, likely a read error; the protein shown is the DNA translation. CDR3 length: 21 amino acids. V was clipped by 1 base and J by 2 bases, with 29 bases between them. Germline V gene data show CDR1 as TSWWSYY and CDR2 as QGS. Flow sorting of PBMC yielded separate Vgamma9/Vdelta2+ and Vdelta2-negative gammadelta T cell populations for bulk repertoire analysis. TCRdb re-called the multiplex PCR reads through CATT. The repertoire consists of 55,000 to 70,000 delta-chain clones, with over 1.5% occurring once and the leading ten covering about 15%.

The source of this sequence is a pool of human donors (malaria-infected and uninfected, not separated). The V call is TRDV1, the J call TRDJ1; the D gene is possibly TRDD3 (5 bases). TCRdb does not report a J gene; here it was assigned by matching the DNA to germline references. The sequencing sample was made of gamma-delta T cells from blood. The DNA for the CDR3 is TGTGCTCTTGGGGAACGTCTCCAGAAGCGGGATTATGCCCTTTCTACCGATAAACTCATCTTT. This sequence encodes CALGERLQKRDYALSTDKLIF.